This T cell receptor (beta chain) appears in the sequencing data of a study of CD8 T cells in ankylosing spondylitis. The study's findings and limits: A TCR beta motif of eight highly homologous variants appeared characteristic of ankylosing spondylitis blood. Prior work had noted some motif variants in reactive arthritis blood and synovial fluid.

V gave up 5 bases and J gave up 4 bases; unmatched junction bases: 8. CDR1 is MNHNS, CDR2 SASEGT, per germline. This CDR3 region has 16 residues. TCRdb used MiXCR to reprocess the 5' RACE reads, holding one entry per CDR3 protein. This sample carries about 500,000 distinct CDR3 sequences, 5.3% of them seen once, and the ten largest clones take around 3.5%. This clonotype was recorded many times. Its antigen is as yet unknown. Sequences were obtained from blood, either unsorted or a sorted T cell fraction (not recorded which). The chain has TRBV6-1 and TRBJ1-1, with 12 bases lining up with TRBD1. This sequence originates from a male donor with ankylosing spondylitis. CDR3 sequence: CASSPQGQGASTEAFF. CDR3 nucleotides: TGTGCCAGCAGTCCCCAGGGACAGGGGGCAAGCACTGAAGCTTTCTTT.